This passage covers 10 T cell receptor beta chains from one sample sequenced in a study of cytomegalovirus exposure and HLA in healthy donors. In the PCR, 60 Vbeta and 13 Jbeta primers were used. Assay: immunoSEQ multiplex PCR; the TCRdb copy retains only in-frame clones and omits some. In the table there are 140,000 or so clones, over 70% of which are singletons. Sequenced sample: PBMCs. Receptor source: a man aged 40-49 years in good health and CMV-seronegative.

This chain joins TRBV7-3 and TRBJ1-1; weak D call: TRBD1 (6 bases). Trimming pared 5 bases from V and 2 bases from J, leaving 15 bases between. This CDR3 has 15 amino acids. Per the germline V gene, CDR1 is SGHTA and CDR2 is FQGTGA. The CDR3 here is CASSLAWTENTEAFF. For the CDR3, the DNA is TGTGCCAGCAGCCTCGCCTGGACAGAAAACACTGAAGCTTTCTTT.

This clone came up once. The gene calls are TRBV7-9 and TRBJ2-7; 7 bases are a match to TRBD2. V was pared by 5 bases and J by 2 bases, with 12 bases of the junction left unmatched. The length of the CDR3 is 16 residues. Looked up from germline, CDR1 is SEHNR and CDR2 is FQNEAQ (reference sequence). DNA of the CDR3: TGTGCCAGCAGCCCCCGGGTAGCGGGTTCTACCTACGAGCAGTACTTC. Translation: CASSPRVAGSTYEQYF. The whole variable domain, remainder taken from reference TRBV7-9 and TRBJ2-7, is DTGVSQNPRHKITKRGQNVTFRCDPISEHNRLYWYRQTLGQGPEFLTYFQNEAQLEKSRLLSDRFSAERPKGSFSTLEIQRTEQGDSAMYLCASSPRVAGSTYEQYFGPGTRLTVT.

The genes are TRBV18 and TRBJ2-1; 9 bases agree with TRBD1. The CDR3 has 16 residues. The germline CDR1 and CDR2 sequences are KGHSH and LQKENI. The junction had 9 bases not matched to a gene; V was cut back by 0 bases and J by 9 bases. In nucleotides, the CDR3 is TGTGCCAGCTCACCACCGAAGGGGACAGGGCTCCCTGAGCAGTTCTTC. Translation gives CASSPPKGTGLPEQFF.

In DNA, the CDR3 is TGTGCCAGTAGAGGACAGCCCAATCAGCCCCAGCATTTT. Translation gives CASRGQPNQPQHF. The gene calls are TRBV19 and TRBJ1-5; maybe TRBD1 (6 bases). Germline-derived CDR1 and CDR2 are LNHDA and SQIVND (reference sequence). This CDR3 region has 13 residues. Trimming removed 6 bases at V and 3 bases at J, with 9 bases between.

V usage is TRBV19 and J usage is TRBJ1-1; no firm D call. Germline V gives CDR1 LNHDA, CDR2 SQIVND (reference sequence). This CDR3 spans 15 amino acids. Trimming stripped 9 bases from V and 0 bases from J, with 17 bases between. The CDR3 DNA sequence: TGTGCCAGGCGCACGGGTGGAAAGTTGAACACTGAAGCTTTCTTT. It codes for CARRTGGKLNTEAFF.

The chain couples TRBV6-5 to TRBJ2-7; 8 bases align to TRBD1. This CDR3 has 11 residues. V trimming: 6 bases; J trimming: 9 bases; junction bases outside the gene matches: 4. Germline assignment: CDR1 MNHEY and CDR2 SVGAGI. CDR3 region: CASSDRGMQYF. CDR3 DNA: TGTGCCAGCAGCGACAGGGGAATGCAGTACTTC.

The chain combines TRBV14 with TRBJ2-2; 12 nucleotides agree with TRBD2. Germline CDR1 reads SGHDN; CDR2 reads FVKESK. J was trimmed by 5 bases and V by 5 bases; bases with no gene match: 6. The CDR3 is 16 amino acids. CDR3 protein: CASSKRLAGGTGELFF. DNA of the CDR3: TGTGCCAGCAGCAAGAGGCTAGCGGGGGGGACCGGGGAGCTGTTTTTT.

This chain joins TRBV6-6 and TRBJ1-2; 7 bases agree with TRBD1. This CDR3 is built from 12 residues. Unmatched junction bases numbered 5, after V lost 5 bases and J lost 8 bases. Germline V lookup: CDR1 MNHNY, CDR2 SVGAGI (reference sequence). The CDR3 region is CASSGGQRGYTF. The CDR3, as DNA: TGTGCCAGCAGTGGGGGACAGCGCGGCTACACCTTC.

The rearrangement links TRBV27 to TRBJ1-1, with D unresolved. The CDR3 has 13 amino acids. The germline V gene has CDR1 MNHEY and CDR2 SMNVEV (reference sequence). V was clipped by 5 bases and J by 4 bases, with 11 bases between them. CDR3 nucleotide sequence: TGTGCCAGCAGTATCTCCGGGAGCACTGAAGCTTTCTTT. It specifies CASSISGSTEAFF.

This sequence joins TRBV9 and TRBJ2-1; D possibly corresponds to TRBD1 (6 bases). The V end was cut by 4 bases, the J end by 8 bases, with 16 bases between. Germline CDR1 SGDLS, CDR2 YYNGEE. The CDR3 covers 14 residues. The CDR3 DNA reads as TGTGCCAGCAGCTTCCAACAGGGACGGGATGAGCAGTTCTTC. Translating gives CASSFQQGRDEQFF.